What follows are 15 T cell receptor beta chains derived from one specimen sequenced in a study of cytomegalovirus exposure and HLA in healthy donors. The PCR employed 60 Vbeta primers together with 13 Jbeta primers. Repertoires were generated with immunoSEQ multiplex PCR, while TCRdb's copy carries only in-frame clones and drops some. The table includes about 140,000 clones, approximately 78% detected once. The sample taken for sequencing was PBMCs. These receptors all stem from a woman between 18 and 29 years old in good health and CMV-seropositive.

The chain couples TRBV27 to TRBJ2-3; D uncertain. This CDR3 is built from 16 residues. The V end was cut by 0 bases, the J end by 2 bases, with 12 bases between. In germline, CDR1 is MNHEY, CDR2 SMNVEV (reference sequence). CDR3 loop: CASSLSVLQVTDTQYF. The CDR3 DNA sequence: TGTGCCAGCAGTTTATCGGTGCTTCAGGTCACAGATACGCAGTATTTT.

The genes are TRBV18 and TRBJ2-2; tentative D call: TRBD2 (5 bases). Trimming cost V 2 bases and J 6 bases, with 16 bases left between them. The CDR3 totals 16 residues. Germline values: CDR1 KGHSH, CDR2 LQKENI. CDR3 protein: CASSPYAVSGPGELFF. Here the CDR3 DNA reads TGTGCCAGCTCACCATACGCGGTCAGCGGCCCCGGGGAGCTGTTTTTT.

The table lists this clone with a count of one. This rearrangement joins TRBV19 to TRBJ1-5; a possible D gene is TRBD1 (6 bases). Between the trimmed V and J ends, which lost 6 bases and 4 bases, there was a span of 10 bases. Germline CDR1 reads LNHDA; CDR2 reads SQIVND (reference sequence). This CDR3 is 13 amino acids long. The CDR3 sequence is CASRDSMNQPQHF. Written as DNA, the CDR3 is TGTGCCAGTAGGGACAGTATGAATCAGCCCCAGCATTTT.

This clone was seen a handful of times. This chain connects TRBV7-2 to TRBJ2-1; TRBD1 matches at 7 bases. Germline-derived CDR1 and CDR2 are SGHTA and FQGNSA. The V gene end was trimmed by 2 bases and the J gene end by 9 bases; junction bases not matched to a gene: 1. This CDR3 has 12 amino acids. The CDR3 DNA follows: TGTGCCAGCAGCTTAAGGACAGGTGAGCAGTTCTTC. Protein sequence: CASSLRTGEQFF. Filled out from reference TRBV7-2 and TRBJ2-1, the complete variable domain reads GAGVSQSPSNKVTEKGKDVELRCDPISGHTALYWYRQSLGQGLEFLIYFQGNSAPDKSGLPSDRFSAERTGGSVSTLTIQRTQQEDSAVYLCASSLRTGEQFFGPGTRLTVL.

The J gene is TRBJ1-6, the V gene TRBV7-9; 8 nucleotides agree with TRBD1. CDR1 is SEHNR, CDR2 FQNEAQ, per germline (reference sequence). Losses at the gene ends were 4 bases for V and 8 bases for J; bases not matched to a gene: 16. CDR3 size: 18 residues. The CDR3 reads CASSSSRDRFGTYSPLHF. The DNA of the CDR3 is TGTGCCAGCAGCTCGTCCCGGGACAGGTTCGGGACTTATTCACCCCTCCACTTT.

The genes are TRBV30 and TRBJ2-3; TRBD2 might be the D (5 bases). CDR1 and CDR2 (germline): GTSNPN, SVGIG (reference sequence). V lost 5 bases, J lost 2 bases, and 20 bases lay in between. The CDR3 is 16 residues long. The CDR3 nucleotides read TGTGCCTGGGCGAGAGGGCTAGCAGGCTACACAGATACGCAGTATTTT. Its translation is CAWARGLAGYTDTQYF.

The V and J genes are TRBV7-2 and TRBJ2-5, with D unclear. This CDR3 has 14 amino acids. The V gene's germline CDR1 is SGHTA and CDR2 FQGNSA. The V and J ends lost 1 base and 3 bases respectively, with 9 bases between them. In DNA, the CDR3 is TGTGCCAGCAGCTTAGTGGCTAGTAAAGAGACCCAGTACTTC. Residues: CASSLVASKETQYF.

The CDR3 spells CASSLDRPSSYEQYF. The CDR3 DNA sequence: TGTGCCAGCAGCTTAGACAGGCCGAGCTCCTACGAGCAGTACTTC. The gene calls are TRBV11-2 and TRBJ2-7; D is unresolved. This CDR3 is 15 amino acids long. Trimming took off 0 bases at V and 0 bases at J, with 9 bases between the two ends. CDR1 and CDR2 (germline): SGHAT, FQNNGV.

The chain employs TRBV19 and TRBJ1-1; D remains unclear. Germline V gene sequence: CDR1 LNHDA, CDR2 SQIVND (reference sequence). The CDR3 contains 14 residues. The germline V and J ends were trimmed by 3 bases and 5 bases, with 13 bases remaining between them. CDR3 protein: CASSIRSGGTEAFF. In nucleotides, the CDR3 is TGTGCCAGTAGTATCCGTTCAGGCGGGACTGAAGCTTTCTTT. Full variable domain (missing parts from reference TRBV19 and TRBJ1-1): DGGITQSPKYLFRKEGQNVTLSCEQNLNHDAMYWYRQDPGQGLRLIYYSQIVNDFQKGDIAEGYSVSREKKESFPLTVTSAQKNPTAFYLCASSIRSGGTEAFFGQGTRLTVV.

V is TRBV5-1 and J is TRBJ1-1, with 9 positions matching TRBD1. This CDR3 spans 16 amino acids. V dropped 4 bases and J dropped 11; count of bases not matched to a gene: 18. Germline assignment: CDR1 SGHRS and CDR2 YFSETQ. The CDR3 DNA reads as TGCGCCAGCAGCACTACTCCCGGGACAGGGAGTGGAAAGGCTTTCTTT. Amino acid sequence: CASSTTPGTGSGKAFF.

Details on this clone: Other DNA sequences of this sample code for an identical CDR3. The chain links TRBV9 to TRBJ1-1; D not certain. V shed 2 bases and J shed 1 base, with 6 bases lying between them. This CDR3 region has 13 residues. Germline CDR1 SGDLS, CDR2 YYNGEE. The CDR3 DNA reads TGTGCCAGCAGCGTGACGGGGAACACTGAAGCTTTCTTT. Its translation is CASSVTGNTEAFF.

This clone has just a few counts. The V call is TRBV4-2, the J call TRBJ1-1; 7 bases agree with TRBD1. Germline trimming cut 1 base from V and 0 bases from J; bases unmatched to any gene: 5. Looked up from germline, CDR1 is LGHNA and CDR2 is YNFKEQ. The CDR3 spans 16 residues. This CDR3 reads CASSQGMGQMNTEAFF. CDR3 coding DNA: TGTGCCAGCAGCCAAGGTATGGGACAGATGAACACTGAAGCTTTCTTT.

The V call is TRBV4-2, the J call TRBJ2-1; 12 positions match TRBD2. Trimming removed 0 bases from V and 7 bases from J; junction bases left unmatched: 4. This CDR3 spans 16 amino acids. The germline CDR1 and CDR2 sequences are LGHNA and YNFKEQ. The DNA of the CDR3 is TGTGCCAGCAGCCAAGAGGTACTAGCGGGGGGAAATGAGCAGTTCTTC. It translates to CASSQEVLAGGNEQFF.

The chain recombines TRBV6-1 with TRBJ2-7; maybe TRBD2 (5 bases). V was clipped by 4 bases and J by 6 bases, with 16 bases between them. Germline loops: CDR1 MNHNS, CDR2 SASEGT. The CDR3 runs 14 residues. The CDR3 region is CASSGTGVTSEQYF. CDR3 DNA sequence: TGTGCCAGCAGTGGCACCGGGGTTACCTCCGAGCAGTACTTC.

The genes are TRBV7-2 and TRBJ1-2; D might be TRBD1 (6 bases). Per germline, CDR1 SGHTA and CDR2 FQGNSA. The CDR3 loop spans 15 amino acids. V dropped 3 bases and J dropped 4 bases, with 15 bases sitting between them. The CDR3 region is CASSFSTDSGYGYTF. Here the CDR3 DNA reads TGTGCCAGCAGCTTTTCGACGGACAGCGGCTATGGCTACACCTTC.